A selection of T cell receptor beta chains follows, all from one sample in a study of cytomegalovirus exposure and HLA in healthy donors. This table comes from immunoSEQ multiplex PCR, and its TCRdb copy is limited to in-frame clones, with some not included. The table has over 120,000 clones, almost 85% seen once. Sequencing used PBMCs. Receptors were obtained from a woman aged 55-70 years in good health and CMV-seropositive. Both conserved end residues are part of each CDR3. The order of the fields is J gene, clone size, V gene, D gene, CDR3 DNA, CDR3 protein. The D gene is left open where the match is weak. Expanded clones are given a class, and other clones once, few, many or no size at all.

J: TRBJ2-7
size: .
V: TRBV6-5
D: .
DNA: TGTGCCAGCAGTTATAACGCGGGGCTTACCTACGAGCAGTACTTC
CDR3: CASSYNAGLTYEQYF

J: TRBJ1-1
size: .
V: TRBV27
D: .
DNA: TGTGCCAGCAGTTTGACAGGTCTACACACTGAAGCTTTCTTT
CDR3: CASSLTGLHTEAFF

J: TRBJ2-1
size: .
V: TRBV7-9
D: TRBD2
DNA: TGTGCCAGCAGCTTAAAAGGTAGCGGGAGGCATGAGCAGTTCTTC
CDR3: CASSLKGSGRHEQFF

J: TRBJ2-1
size: .
V: TRBV4-1
D: TRBD2
DNA: TGCGCCAGCAGCCAACTAGCGGGAGGGCTGAATGAGCAGTTCTTC
CDR3: CASSQLAGGLNEQFF

J: TRBJ2-7
size: .
V: TRBV5-1
D: TRBD2
DNA: TGCGCCAGCAGCTCCGGACTAGCGGGAGTTCTGCAGTACTTC
CDR3: CASSSGLAGVLQYF

J: TRBJ1-4
size: once
V: TRBV28
D: .
DNA: TGTGCCAGCAGTTTATTGGGGCCTCGAGACGAAAAACTGTTTTTT
CDR3: CASSLLGPRDEKLFF

J: TRBJ2-7
size: .
V: TRBV28
D: .
DNA: TGTGCCAGCAGTTTGGATCTGGACAAGATCTCCTACGAGCAGTACTTC
CDR3: CASSLDLDKISYEQYF

J: TRBJ1-1
size: .
V: TRBV7-9
D: .
DNA: TGTGCCACACCCCCGGTGAACACTGAAGCTTTCTTT
CDR3: CATPPVNTEAFF

J: TRBJ1-4
size: .
V: TRBV19
D: .
DNA: TGTGCCAGTAGCTCGACTAATGAAAAACTGTTTTTT
CDR3: CASSSTNEKLFF

J: TRBJ2-7
size: .
V: TRBV7-9
D: .
DNA: TGTGCCAGCAGCCCCGGACTCCTCAACTACGAGCAGTACTTC
CDR3: CASSPGLLNYEQYF

J: TRBJ2-1
size: .
V: TRBV5-4
D: .
DNA: TGTGCCAGCAGCTTGGGGGGGGATGAGCAGTTCTTC
CDR3: CASSLGGDEQFF

J: TRBJ2-7
size: .
V: TRBV2
D: TRBD2
DNA: TGTGCCAGCAGTCCGACTAGCGCTGGATCCTACGAGCAGTACTTC
CDR3: CASSPTSAGSYEQYF

J: TRBJ2-5
size: .
V: TRBV6-5
D: TRBD2
DNA: TGTGCCAGCAGTTACTATGGACTAGCGGACCAAGAGACCCAGTACTTC
CDR3: CASSYYGLADQETQYF

J: TRBJ1-1
size: .
V: TRBV19
D: .
DNA: TGTGCCAGTACGAGCCGCACGAACACTGAAGCTTTCTTT
CDR3: CASTSRTNTEAFF

J: TRBJ1-1
size: .
V: TRBV30
D: TRBD1
DNA: TGTGCCTGGAGAAGTTGGACAGGGGGGAACACTGAAGCTTTCTTT
CDR3: CAWRSWTGGNTEAFF

J: TRBJ2-3
size: .
V: TRBV30
D: TRBD2
DNA: TGTGCCTGGACTAGCGGCCCTGGCACAGATACGCAGTATTTT
CDR3: CAWTSGPGTDTQYF

J: TRBJ1-5
size: .
V: TRBV28
D: .
DNA: TGTGCCAGCAACTACAACAGGGCTAATCAGCCCCAGCATTTT
CDR3: CASNYNRANQPQHF

J: TRBJ1-2
size: .
V: TRBV19
D: .
DNA: TGTGCCAGTAGTCCGAGGGAAAGCTATGGCTACACCTTC
CDR3: CASSPRESYGYTF

J: TRBJ2-1
size: .
V: TRBV30
D: .
DNA: TGTGCCCATCAGGCCCTCAATGAGCAGTTCTTC
CDR3: CAHQALNEQFF

J: TRBJ2-7
size: .
V: TRBV7-9
D: .
DNA: TGTGCCAGCAGCTCCCAGGCGGGACAGTCGAGCTCCTACGAGCAGTACTTC
CDR3: CASSSQAGQSSSYEQYF

J: TRBJ2-5
size: .
V: TRBV7-9
D: TRBD2
DNA: TGTGCCAGCAGATCAATCGACGCAGGACTAGCGGGAGAAGAGACCCAGTACTTC
CDR3: CASRSIDAGLAGEETQYF

J: TRBJ2-5
size: .
V: TRBV7-3
D: TRBD2
DNA: TGTGCCAGCAGCCGGAGCGGGAGCGGGGAGACCCAGTACTTC
CDR3: CASSRSGSGETQYF

J: TRBJ2-5
size: .
V: TRBV19
D: TRBD2
DNA: TGTGCCAGTAGTAGGACTAGCGAAGAGACCCAGTACTTC
CDR3: CASSRTSEETQYF

J: TRBJ2-3
size: .
V: TRBV6-6
D: TRBD2
DNA: TGTGCCAGCAGCCTTGGACTAGCGGGAGGTGCAGATACGCAGTATTTT
CDR3: CASSLGLAGGADTQYF

J: TRBJ2-7
size: .
V: TRBV5-4
D: TRBD2
DNA: TGTGCCAGCAGCGCCAGACTAGCGGGAGAATCTTACGAGCAGTACTTC
CDR3: CASSARLAGESYEQYF

J: TRBJ2-2
size: .
V: TRBV4-3
D: .
DNA: TGCGCCAGCAGCCAAGATCGGGCCGGGGAGCTGTTTTTT
CDR3: CASSQDRAGELFF

J: TRBJ1-1
size: .
V: TRBV29-1
D: .
DNA: TGCAGCGTCCTCGGGGGGATGAACACTGAAGCTTTCTTT
CDR3: CSVLGGMNTEAFF

J: TRBJ1-4
size: .
V: TRBV28
D: .
DNA: TGTGCCAGCAGTTTAATAGTAGAGAATGAAAAACTGTTTTTT
CDR3: CASSLIVENEKLFF

J: TRBJ2-7
size: .
V: TRBV4-3
D: TRBD1
DNA: TGCGCCAGCAGCCAAGACGGACAGGGATACGAGCAGTACTTC
CDR3: CASSQDGQGYEQYF

J: TRBJ1-4
size: .
V: TRBV6-1
D: TRBD1
DNA: TGTGCCACAGGGGGCAGGGGTGGTGAAAAACTGTTTTTT
CDR3: CATGGRGGEKLFF